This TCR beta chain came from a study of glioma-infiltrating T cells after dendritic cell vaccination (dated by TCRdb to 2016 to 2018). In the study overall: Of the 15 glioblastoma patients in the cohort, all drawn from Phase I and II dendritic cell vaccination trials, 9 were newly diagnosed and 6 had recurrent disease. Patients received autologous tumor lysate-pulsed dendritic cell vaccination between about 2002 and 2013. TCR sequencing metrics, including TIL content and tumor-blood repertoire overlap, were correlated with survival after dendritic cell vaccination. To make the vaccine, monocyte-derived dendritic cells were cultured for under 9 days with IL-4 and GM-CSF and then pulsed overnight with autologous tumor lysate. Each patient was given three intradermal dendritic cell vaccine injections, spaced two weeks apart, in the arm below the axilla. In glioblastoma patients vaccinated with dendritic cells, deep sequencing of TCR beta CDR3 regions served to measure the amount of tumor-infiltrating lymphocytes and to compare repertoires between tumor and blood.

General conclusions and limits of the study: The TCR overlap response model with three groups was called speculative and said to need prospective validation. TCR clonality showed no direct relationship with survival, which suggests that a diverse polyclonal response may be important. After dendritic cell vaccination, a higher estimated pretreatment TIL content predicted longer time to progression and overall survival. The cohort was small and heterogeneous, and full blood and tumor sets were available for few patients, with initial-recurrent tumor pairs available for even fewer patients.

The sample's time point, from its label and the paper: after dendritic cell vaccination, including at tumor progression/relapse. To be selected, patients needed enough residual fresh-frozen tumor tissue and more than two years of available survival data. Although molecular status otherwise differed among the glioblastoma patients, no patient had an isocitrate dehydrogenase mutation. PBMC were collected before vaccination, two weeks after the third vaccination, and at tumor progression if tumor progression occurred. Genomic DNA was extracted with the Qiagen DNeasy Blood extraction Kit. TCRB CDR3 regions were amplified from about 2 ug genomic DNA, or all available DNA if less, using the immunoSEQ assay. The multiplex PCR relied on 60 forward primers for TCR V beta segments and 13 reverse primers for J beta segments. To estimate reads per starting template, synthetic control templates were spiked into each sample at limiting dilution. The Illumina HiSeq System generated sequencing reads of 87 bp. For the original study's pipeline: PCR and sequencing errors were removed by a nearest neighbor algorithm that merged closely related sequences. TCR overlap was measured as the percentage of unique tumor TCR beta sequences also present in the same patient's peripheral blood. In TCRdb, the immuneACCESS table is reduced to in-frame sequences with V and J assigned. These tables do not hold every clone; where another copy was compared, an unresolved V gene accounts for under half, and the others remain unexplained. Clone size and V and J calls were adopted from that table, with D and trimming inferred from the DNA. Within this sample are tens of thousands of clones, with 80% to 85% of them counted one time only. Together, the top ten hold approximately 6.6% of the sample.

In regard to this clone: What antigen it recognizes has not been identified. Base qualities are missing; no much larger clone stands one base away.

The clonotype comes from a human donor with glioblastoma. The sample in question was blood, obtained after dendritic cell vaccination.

Read as DNA, the sequence is TGTGCCTGGAGTGAACAGGGGGATGACGAGCAGTACTTC. Its coded protein is CAWSEQGDDEQYF. The sequence links TRBV30 to TRBJ2-7; the junction holds 8 bases that match TRBD1. The CDR3 runs 13 residues from the cysteine to the phenylalanine. Of the read, only the CDR3 DNA is kept; its 39 bases are in frame from base 1. Unmatched junction bases come to 4, with V trimmed by 1 base and J by 5 bases. CDR1 and CDR2 are drawn from the germline V gene (reference sequence): GTSNPN, SVGIG.